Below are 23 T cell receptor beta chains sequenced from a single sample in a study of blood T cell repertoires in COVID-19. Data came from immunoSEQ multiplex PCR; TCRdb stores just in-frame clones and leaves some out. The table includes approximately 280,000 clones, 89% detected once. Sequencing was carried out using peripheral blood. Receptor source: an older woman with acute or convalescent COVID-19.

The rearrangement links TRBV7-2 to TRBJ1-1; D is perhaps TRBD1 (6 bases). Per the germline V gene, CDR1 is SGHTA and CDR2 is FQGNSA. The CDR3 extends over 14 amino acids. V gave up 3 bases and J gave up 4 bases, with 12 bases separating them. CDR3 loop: CASSFPTGATEAFF. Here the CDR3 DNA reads TGTGCCAGCAGCTTCCCGACAGGCGCCACTGAAGCTTTCTTT.

The CDR3 region is CASRTGGAGHDEQFF. CDR3 coding DNA: TGTGCCAGCAGAACAGGGGGGGCAGGGCATGACGAGCAGTTCTTC. This rearrangement joins TRBV28 to TRBJ2-1; maybe TRBD1 (8 bases). The V gene's germline CDR1 is MDHEN and CDR2 SYDVKM. The V end was cut by 6 bases, the J end by 10 bases, with 22 bases between. This CDR3 has 15 amino acids.

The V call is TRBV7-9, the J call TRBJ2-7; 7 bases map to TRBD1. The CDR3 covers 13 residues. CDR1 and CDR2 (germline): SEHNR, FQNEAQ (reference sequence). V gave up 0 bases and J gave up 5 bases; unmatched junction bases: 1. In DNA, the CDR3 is TGTGCCAGCAGCTTAGCAGGGGGCCACGAGCAGTACTTC. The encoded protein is CASSLAGGHEQYF.

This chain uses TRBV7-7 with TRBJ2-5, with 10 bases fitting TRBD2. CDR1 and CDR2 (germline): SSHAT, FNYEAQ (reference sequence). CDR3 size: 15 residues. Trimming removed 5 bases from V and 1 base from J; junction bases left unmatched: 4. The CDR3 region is CASSPSGGGQETQYF. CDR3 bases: TGTGCCAGCAGCCCCAGCGGGGGGGGCCAAGAGACCCAGTACTTC.

The CDR3: CASSEADTRGWTHNYNSPLHF. CDR3 DNA sequence: TGCGCCAGCAGCGAAGCAGACACCAGGGGGTGGACCCATAACTATAATTCACCCCTCCACTTT. The chain is built from TRBV4-1 and TRBJ1-6; 7 positions match TRBD1. Looked up from germline, CDR1 is MGHRA and CDR2 is YSYEKL. V was pared by 5 bases and J by 3 bases, with 22 bases of the junction left unmatched. The CDR3 length is 21 residues.

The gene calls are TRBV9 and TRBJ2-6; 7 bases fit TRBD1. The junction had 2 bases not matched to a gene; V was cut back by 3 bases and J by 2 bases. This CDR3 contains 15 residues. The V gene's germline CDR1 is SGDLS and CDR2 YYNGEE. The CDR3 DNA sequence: TGTGCCAGCAGCGAAGGGGGCGCTGGGGCCAACGTCCTGACTTTC. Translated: CASSEGGAGANVLTF.

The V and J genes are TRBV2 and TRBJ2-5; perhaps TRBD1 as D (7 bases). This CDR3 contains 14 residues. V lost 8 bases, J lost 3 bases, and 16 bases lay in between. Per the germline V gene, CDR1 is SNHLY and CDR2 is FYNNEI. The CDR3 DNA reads TGTGCCAGCTGGAGGGGGCCAGGGGAAGAGACCCAGTACTTC. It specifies CASWRGPGEETQYF.

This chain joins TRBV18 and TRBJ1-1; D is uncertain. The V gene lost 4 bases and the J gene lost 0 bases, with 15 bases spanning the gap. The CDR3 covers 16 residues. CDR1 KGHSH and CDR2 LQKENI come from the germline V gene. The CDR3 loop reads CASSQVSAGVNTEAFF. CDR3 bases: TGTGCCAGCTCACAAGTTTCCGCCGGGGTGAACACTGAAGCTTTCTTT.

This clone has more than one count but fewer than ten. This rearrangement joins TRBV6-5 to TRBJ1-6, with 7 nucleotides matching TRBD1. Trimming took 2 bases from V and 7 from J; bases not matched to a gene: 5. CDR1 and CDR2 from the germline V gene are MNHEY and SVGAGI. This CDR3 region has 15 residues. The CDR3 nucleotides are TGTGCCAGCAGTTACGCGCCGGGACAGAATTCACCCCTCCACTTT. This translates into CASSYAPGQNSPLHF.

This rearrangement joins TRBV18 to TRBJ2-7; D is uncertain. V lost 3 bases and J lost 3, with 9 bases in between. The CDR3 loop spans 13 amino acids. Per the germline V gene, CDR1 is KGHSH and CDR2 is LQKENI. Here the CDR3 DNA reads TGTGCCAGCTCACCGGTGGAGAACTACGAGCAGTACTTC. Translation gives CASSPVENYEQYF. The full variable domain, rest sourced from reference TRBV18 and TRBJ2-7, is NAGVMQNPRHLVRRRGQEARLRCSPMKGHSHVYWYRQLPEEGLKFMVYLQKENIIDESGMPKERFSAEFPKEGPSILRIQQVVRGDSAAYFCASSPVENYEQYFGPGTRLTVT.

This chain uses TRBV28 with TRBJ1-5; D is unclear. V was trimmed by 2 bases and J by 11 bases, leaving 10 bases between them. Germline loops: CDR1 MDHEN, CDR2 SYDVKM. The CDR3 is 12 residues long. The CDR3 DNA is TGTGCCAGCAGTTTAAAGGCGGGTGCCCAGCATTTT. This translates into CASSLKAGAQHF.

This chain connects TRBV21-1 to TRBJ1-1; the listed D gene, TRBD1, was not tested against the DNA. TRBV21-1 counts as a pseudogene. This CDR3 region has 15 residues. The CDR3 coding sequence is TGTGCCAGCAGCACCGGGACAGGGATGAACACTGAAGCTTTCTTT. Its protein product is CASSTGTGMNTEAFF.

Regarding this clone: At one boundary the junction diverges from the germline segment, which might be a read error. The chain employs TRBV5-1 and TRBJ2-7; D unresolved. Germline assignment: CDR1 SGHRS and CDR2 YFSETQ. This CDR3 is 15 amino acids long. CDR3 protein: CASSPYRVADGEQYF. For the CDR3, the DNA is TGCGCCAGCAGCCCGTACCGGGTTGCAGACGGCGAGCAGTATTTC.

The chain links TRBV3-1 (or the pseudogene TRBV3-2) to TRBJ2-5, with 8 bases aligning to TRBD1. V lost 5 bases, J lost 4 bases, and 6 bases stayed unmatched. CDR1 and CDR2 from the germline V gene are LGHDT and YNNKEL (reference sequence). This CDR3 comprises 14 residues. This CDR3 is CASSSGQGAETQYF. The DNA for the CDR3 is TGTGCCAGCAGCTCCGGACAGGGTGCAGAGACCCAGTACTTC.

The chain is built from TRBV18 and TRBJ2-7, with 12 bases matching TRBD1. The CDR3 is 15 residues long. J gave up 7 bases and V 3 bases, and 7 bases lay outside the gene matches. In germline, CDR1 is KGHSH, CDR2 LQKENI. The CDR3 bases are TGTGCCAGCTCACCCCCGGGACAGGGGGCTGGAGAGCAGTACTTC. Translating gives CASSPPGQGAGEQYF.

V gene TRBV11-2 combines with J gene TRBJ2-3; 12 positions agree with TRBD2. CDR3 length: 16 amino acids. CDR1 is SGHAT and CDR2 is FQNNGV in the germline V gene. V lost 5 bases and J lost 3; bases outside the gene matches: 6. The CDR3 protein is CASSPGLAGRTDTQYF. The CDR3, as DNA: TGTGCCAGCAGCCCCGGACTAGCGGGAAGAACAGATACGCAGTATTTT.

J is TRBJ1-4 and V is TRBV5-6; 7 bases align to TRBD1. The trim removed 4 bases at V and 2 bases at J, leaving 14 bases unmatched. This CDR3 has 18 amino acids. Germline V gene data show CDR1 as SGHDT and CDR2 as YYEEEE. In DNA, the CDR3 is TGTGCCAGCAGCGGAGGACAGGAGGAACTTAAGACTAATGAAAAACTGTTTTTT. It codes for CASSGGQEELKTNEKLFF. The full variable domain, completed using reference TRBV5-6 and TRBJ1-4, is DAGVTQSPTHLIKTRGQQVTLRCSPKSGHDTVSWYQQALGQGPQFIFQYYEEEERQRGNFPDRFSGHQFPNYSSELNVNALLLGDSALYLCASSGGQEELKTNEKLFFGSGTQLSVL.

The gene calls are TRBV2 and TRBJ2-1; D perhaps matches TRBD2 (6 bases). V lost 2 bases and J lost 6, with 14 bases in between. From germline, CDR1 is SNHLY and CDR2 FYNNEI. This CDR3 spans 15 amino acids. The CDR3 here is CASSERVVAVNEQFF. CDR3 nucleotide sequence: TGTGCCAGCAGTGAAAGGGTAGTAGCGGTCAATGAGCAGTTCTTC.

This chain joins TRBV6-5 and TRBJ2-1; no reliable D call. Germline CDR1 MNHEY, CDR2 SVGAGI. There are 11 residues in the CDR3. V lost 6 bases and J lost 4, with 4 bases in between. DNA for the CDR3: TGTGCCAGCAGACTATACAATGAGCAGTTCTTC. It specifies CASRLYNEQFF.

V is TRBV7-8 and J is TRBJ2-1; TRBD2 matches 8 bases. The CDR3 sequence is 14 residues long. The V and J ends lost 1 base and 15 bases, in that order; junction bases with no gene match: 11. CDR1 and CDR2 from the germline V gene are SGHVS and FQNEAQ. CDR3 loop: CASSLGGSTRGGFF. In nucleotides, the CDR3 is TGTGCCAGCAGCTTAGGCGGGAGTACACGGGGGGGGTTCTTC.

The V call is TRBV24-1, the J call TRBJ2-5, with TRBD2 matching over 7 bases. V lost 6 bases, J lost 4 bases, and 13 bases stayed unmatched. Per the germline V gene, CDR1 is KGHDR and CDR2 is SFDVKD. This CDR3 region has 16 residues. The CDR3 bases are TGTGCCACCAGTATTCCGGGCGGGGGAGAGGGAGAGACCCAGTACTTC. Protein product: CATSIPGGGEGETQYF.

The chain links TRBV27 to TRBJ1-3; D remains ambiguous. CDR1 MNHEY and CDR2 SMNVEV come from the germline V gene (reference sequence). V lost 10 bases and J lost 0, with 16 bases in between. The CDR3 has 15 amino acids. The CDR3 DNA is TGTGCCACTTCTCCCGGTGCATTCTCTGGAAACACCATATATTTT. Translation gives CATSPGAFSGNTIYF.

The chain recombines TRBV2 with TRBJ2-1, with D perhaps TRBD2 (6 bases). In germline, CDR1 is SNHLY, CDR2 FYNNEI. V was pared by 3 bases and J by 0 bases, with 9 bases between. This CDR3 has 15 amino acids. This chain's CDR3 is CASSDRGTSYNEQFF. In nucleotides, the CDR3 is TGTGCCAGCAGTGATCGGGGGACCTCCTACAATGAGCAGTTCTTC.